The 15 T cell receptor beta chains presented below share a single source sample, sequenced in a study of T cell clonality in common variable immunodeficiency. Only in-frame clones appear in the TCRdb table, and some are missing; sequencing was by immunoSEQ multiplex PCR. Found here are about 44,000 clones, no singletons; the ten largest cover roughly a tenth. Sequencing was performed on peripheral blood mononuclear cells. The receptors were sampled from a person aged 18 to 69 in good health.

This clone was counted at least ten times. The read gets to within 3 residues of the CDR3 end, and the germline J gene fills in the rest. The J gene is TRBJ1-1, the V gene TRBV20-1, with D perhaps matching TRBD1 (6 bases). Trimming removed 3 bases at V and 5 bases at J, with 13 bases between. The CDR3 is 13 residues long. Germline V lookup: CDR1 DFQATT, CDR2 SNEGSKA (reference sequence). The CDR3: CSASWGRGTEAFF. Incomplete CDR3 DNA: TGCAGTGCTAGTTGGGGGCGCGGGACTGAA.

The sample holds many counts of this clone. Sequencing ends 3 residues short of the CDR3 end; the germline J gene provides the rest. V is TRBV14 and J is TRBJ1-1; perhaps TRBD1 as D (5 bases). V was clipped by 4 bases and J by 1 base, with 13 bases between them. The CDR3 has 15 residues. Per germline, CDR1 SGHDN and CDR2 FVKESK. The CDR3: CASSRLGAENTEAFF. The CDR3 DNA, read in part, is TGTGCCAGCAGCCGGCTTGGGGCGGAGAACACTGAA. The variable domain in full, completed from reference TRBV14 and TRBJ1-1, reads EAGVTQFPSHSVIEKGQTVTLRCDPISGHDNLYWYRRVMGKEIKFLLHFVKESKQDESGMPNNRFLAERTGGTYSTLKVQPAELEDSGVYFCASSRLGAENTEAFFGQGTRLTVV.

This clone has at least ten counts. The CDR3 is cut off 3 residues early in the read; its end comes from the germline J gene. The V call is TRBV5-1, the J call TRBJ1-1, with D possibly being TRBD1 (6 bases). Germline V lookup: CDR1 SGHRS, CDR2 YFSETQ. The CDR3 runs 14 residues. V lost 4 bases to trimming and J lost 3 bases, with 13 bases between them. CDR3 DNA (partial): TGCGCCAGCAGCCTCGGGGGGGCATACACTGAA. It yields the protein CASSLGGAYTE. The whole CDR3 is CASSLGGAYTEAFF.

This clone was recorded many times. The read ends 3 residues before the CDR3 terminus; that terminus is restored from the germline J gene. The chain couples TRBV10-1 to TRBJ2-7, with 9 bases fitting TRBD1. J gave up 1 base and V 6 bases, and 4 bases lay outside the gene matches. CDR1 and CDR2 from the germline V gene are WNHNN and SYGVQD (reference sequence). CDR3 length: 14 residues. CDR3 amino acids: CASSAGTGSYEQYF. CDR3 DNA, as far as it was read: TGCGCCAGCAGCGCCGGGACAGGGTCCTACGAG.

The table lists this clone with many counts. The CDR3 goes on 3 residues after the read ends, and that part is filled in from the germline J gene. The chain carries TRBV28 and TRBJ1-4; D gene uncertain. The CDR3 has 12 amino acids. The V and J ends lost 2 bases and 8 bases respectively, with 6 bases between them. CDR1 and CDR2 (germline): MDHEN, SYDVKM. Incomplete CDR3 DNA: TGTGCCAGCAGTTTAGAAGCCGAAAAA. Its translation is CASSLEAEK. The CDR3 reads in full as CASSLEAEKLFF. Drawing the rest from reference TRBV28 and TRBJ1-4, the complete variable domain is DVKVTQSSRYLVKRTGEKVFLECVQDMDHENMFWYRQDPGLGLRLIYFSYDVKMKEKGDIPEGYSVSREKKERFSLILESASTNQTSMYLCASSLEAEKLFFGSGTQLSVL.

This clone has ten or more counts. The sequenced CDR3 bases are TGCAGTGCTAGAGATCCCGGGACCGGGGAG. This codes for CSARDPGTGE. The entire CDR3 sequence reads CSARDPGTGELFF. V is TRBV20-1 and J is TRBJ2-2; D gene unclear. The missing CDR3 end, 3 residues past where the read stops, is filled in from the germline J gene. This CDR3 comprises 13 residues. Trimming cost V 0 bases and J 5 bases, with 7 bases left between them. CDR1 DFQATT and CDR2 SNEGSKA come from the germline V gene (reference sequence).

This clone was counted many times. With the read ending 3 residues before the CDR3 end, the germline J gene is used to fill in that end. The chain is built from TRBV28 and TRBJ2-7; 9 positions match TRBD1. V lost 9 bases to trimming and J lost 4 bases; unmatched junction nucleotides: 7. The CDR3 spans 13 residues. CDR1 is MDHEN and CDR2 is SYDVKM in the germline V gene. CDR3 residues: CASVWGQGYEQYF. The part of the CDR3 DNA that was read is TGTGCCAGTGTGTGGGGACAGGGTTACGAG.

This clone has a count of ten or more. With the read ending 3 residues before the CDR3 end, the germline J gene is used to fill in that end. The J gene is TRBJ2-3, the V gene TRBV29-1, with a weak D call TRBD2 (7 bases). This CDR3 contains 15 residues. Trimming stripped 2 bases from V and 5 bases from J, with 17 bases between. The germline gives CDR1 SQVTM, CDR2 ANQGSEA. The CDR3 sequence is CSVERSGGGGDTQYF. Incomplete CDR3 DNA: TGCAGCGTTGAAAGGTCAGGAGGGGGGGGAGATACG.

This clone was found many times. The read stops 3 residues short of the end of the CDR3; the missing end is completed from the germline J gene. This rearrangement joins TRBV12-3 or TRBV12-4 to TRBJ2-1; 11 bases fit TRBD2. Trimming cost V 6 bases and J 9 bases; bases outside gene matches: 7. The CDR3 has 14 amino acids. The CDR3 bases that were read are TGTGCCAGCAGGTCCGGGACTAGCGGACGTGAG. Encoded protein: CASRSGTSGRE. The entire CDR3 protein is CASRSGTSGREQFF.

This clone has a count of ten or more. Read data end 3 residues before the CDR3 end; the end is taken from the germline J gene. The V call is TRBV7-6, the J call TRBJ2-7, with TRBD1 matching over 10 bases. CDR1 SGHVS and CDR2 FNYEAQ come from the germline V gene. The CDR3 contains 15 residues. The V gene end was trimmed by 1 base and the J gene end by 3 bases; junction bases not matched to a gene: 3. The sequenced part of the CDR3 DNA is TGTGCCAGCAGCTTAGGAGACAGGGGGCTCTACGAG. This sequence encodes CASSLGDRGLYE. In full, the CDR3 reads CASSLGDRGLYEQYF.

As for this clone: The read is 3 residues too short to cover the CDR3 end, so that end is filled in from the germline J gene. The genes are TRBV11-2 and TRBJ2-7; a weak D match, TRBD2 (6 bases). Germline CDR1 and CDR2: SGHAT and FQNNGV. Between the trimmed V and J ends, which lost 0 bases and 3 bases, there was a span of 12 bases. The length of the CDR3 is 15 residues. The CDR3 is CASSLDRQDYYEQYF. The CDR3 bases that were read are TGTGCCAGCAGCTTAGATCGTCAGGACTACTACGAG.

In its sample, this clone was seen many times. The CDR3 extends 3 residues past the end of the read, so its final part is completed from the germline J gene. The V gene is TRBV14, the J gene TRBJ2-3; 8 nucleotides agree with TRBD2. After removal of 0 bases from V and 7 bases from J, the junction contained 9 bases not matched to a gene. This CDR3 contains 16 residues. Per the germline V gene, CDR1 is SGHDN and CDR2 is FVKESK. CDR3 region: CASSQDLGGGRNTQYF. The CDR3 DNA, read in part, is TGTGCCAGCAGCCAAGATCTAGGCGGGGGGAGGAATACG.

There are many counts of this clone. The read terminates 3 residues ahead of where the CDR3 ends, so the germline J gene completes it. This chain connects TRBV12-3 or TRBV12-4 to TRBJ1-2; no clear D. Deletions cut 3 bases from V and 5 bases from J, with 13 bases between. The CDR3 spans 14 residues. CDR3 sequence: CASSLIGVRYGYTF. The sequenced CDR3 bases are TGTGCCAGCAGTTTGATCGGGGTACGGTATGGC.

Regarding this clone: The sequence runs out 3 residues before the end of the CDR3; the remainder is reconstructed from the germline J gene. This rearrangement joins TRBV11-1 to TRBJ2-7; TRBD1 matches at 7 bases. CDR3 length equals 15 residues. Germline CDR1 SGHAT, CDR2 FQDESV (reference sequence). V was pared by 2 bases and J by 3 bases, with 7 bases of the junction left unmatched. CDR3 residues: CASSLSGTDVYEQYF. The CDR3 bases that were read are TGTGCCAGCAGCTTATCCGGGACAGATGTCTACGAG.

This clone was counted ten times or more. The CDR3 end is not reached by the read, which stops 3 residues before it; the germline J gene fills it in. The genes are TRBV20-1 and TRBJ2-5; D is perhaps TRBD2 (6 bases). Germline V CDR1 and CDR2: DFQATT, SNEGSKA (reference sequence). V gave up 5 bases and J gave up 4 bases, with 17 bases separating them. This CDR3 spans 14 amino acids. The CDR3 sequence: CSAAGTPVAETQYF. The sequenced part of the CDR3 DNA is TGCAGTGCTGCCGGGACTCCGGTGGCAGAGACC.